This record looks at one T cell receptor (beta chain) sequence and its context. One Seattle source followed patients from active infection through their disease course. The data were obtained in a study of blood T cell repertoires in COVID-19. Overall study: T cells, B-cell-depleted T cells, or PBMCs supplied cDNA or gDNA.

The CDR3 spans 15 residues. Germline CDR1 is SGHRS and CDR2 is YFSETQ. V shed 0 bases and J 5 bases; nucleotides not matched to a gene: 5. Per the authors' pipeline: Scientists estimated how many nucleated cells there were by amplifying reference gene primers. Here immunoSEQ multiplex PCR was the method, and the copy in TCRdb shows in-frame clones only, minus some. That table supplies the V and J calls and clone size; D and trimming were determined from the DNA. The sample consists of approximately 240,000 clones, around nine tenths of them appearing once. Sequences were obtained from peripheral blood. V is TRBV5-1 and J is TRBJ2-3, with 8 bases identical to TRBD1. This sequence originates from a man aged 25-40 years with COVID-19, enrolled during active disease. The CDR3 DNA sequence: TGCGCCAGCAGCTTGGCACAGGGGGAAGTAGATACGCAGTATTTT. Protein sequence: CASSLAQGEVDTQYF.